This T cell receptor beta chain appears in the sequencing data of a study of T cells after yellow fever vaccination. Study details: The fractions with low cell numbers were processed using SMART-Seq v4 Ultra Low Input.

V lost 0 bases to trimming and J lost 8 bases, with 14 bases between them. The CDR3 consists of 15 residues. Germline CDR1 WNHNN, CDR2 SYGVQD (reference sequence). This clonotype was seen ten or more times. Its matching antigen is unknown. Making TCR cDNA involved 5'RACE template switching, which added UMIs and a universal primer site. Each CDR3 protein is one row after TCRdb ran MiXCR on the 5' RACE reads. The sample has around 150,000 distinct CDR3 sequences, 6% to 7.5% seen once. Study results and caveats: Only a minor proportion of clonotypes was detected across both CD4 and CD8 compartments. Weaker overall, the secondary response nonetheless peaked faster (day 5 versus 15).

The specimen was CD4+ T cells sorted from PBMCs, collected about 5 days after the first yellow fever vaccination. This clonotype originated in a man aged 18-30 years who received the YFV17D yellow fever vaccine. The chain is built from TRBV10-1 and TRBJ2-1; D not certain. CDR3 region: CASSESGRVVDEQFF. The DNA for the CDR3 is TGCGCCAGCAGTGAGTCCGGAAGGGTTGTCGATGAGCAGTTCTTC.